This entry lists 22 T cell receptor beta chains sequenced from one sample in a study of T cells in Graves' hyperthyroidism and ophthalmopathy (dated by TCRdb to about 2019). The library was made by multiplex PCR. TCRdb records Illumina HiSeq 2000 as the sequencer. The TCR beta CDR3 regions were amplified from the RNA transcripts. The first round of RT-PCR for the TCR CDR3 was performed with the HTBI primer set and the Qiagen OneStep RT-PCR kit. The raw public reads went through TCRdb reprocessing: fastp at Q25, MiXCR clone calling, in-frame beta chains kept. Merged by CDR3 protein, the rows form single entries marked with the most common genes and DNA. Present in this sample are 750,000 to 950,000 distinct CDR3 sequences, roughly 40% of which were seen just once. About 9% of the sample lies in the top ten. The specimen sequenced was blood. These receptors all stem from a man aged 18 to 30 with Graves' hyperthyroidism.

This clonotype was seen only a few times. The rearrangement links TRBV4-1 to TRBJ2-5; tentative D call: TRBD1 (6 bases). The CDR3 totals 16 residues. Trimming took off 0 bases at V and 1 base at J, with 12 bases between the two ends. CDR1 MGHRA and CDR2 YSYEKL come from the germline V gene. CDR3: CASSQDGGGLQETQYF. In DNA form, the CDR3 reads TGCGCCAGCAGCCAAGATGGGGGCGGACTCCAAGAGACCCAGTACTTC.

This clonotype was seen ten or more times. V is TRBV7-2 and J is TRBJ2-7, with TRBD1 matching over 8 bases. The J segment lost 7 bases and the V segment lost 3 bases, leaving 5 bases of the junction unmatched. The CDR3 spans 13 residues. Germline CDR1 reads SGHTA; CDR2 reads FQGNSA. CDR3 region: CASSLDRVDEQYF. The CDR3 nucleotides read TGTGCCAGCAGCTTGGACAGGGTCGATGAGCAGTACTTC.

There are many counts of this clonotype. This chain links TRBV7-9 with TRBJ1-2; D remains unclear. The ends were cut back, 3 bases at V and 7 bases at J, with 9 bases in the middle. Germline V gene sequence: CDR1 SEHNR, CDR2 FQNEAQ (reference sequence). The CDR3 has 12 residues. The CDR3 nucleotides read TGTGCCAGCAGCTTCGAACGAGGTGGCTACACCTTC. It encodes CASSFERGGYTF.

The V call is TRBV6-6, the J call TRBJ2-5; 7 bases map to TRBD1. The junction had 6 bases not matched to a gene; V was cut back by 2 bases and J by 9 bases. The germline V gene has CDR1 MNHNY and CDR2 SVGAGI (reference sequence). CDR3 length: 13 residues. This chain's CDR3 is CASSYRQGQPQYF. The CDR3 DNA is TGTGCCAGCAGTTACCGACAGGGACAGCCCCAGTACTTC.

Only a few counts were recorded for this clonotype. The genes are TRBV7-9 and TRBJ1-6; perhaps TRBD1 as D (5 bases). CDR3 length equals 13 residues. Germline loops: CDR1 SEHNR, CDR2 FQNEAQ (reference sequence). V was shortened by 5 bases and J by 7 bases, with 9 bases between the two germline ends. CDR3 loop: CASSATGNSPLHF. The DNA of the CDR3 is TGTGCCAGCAGCGCTACAGGAAATTCACCCCTCCACTTT.

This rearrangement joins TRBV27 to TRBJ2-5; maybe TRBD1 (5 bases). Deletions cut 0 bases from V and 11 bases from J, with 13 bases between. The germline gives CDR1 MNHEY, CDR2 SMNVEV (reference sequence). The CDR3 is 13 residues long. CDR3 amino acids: CASSLSTAFPQYF. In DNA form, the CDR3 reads TGTGCCAGCAGTTTATCGACAGCATTCCCTCAGTACTTC.

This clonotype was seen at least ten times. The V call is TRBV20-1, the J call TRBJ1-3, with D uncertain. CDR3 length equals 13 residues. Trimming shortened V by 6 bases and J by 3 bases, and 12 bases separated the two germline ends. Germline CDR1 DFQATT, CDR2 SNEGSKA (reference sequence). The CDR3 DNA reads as TGCAGTGCCCCGTTCGACCTTGGAAACACCATATATTTT. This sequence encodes CSAPFDLGNTIYF.

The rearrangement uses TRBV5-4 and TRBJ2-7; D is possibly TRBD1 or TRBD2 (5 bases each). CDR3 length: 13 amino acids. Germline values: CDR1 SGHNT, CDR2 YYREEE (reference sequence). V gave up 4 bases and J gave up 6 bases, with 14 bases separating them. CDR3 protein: CASSQGTSLEQYF. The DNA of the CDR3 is TGTGCCAGCAGCCAGGGAACTAGTCTCGAGCAGTACTTC.

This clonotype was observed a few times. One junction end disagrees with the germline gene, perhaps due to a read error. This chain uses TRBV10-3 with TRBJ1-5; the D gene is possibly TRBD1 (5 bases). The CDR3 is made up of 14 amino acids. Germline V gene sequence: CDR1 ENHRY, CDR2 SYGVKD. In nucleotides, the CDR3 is TGTGCCAGCAGTGAAGGGACGCAGGATCAGCCCCAGCATTTT. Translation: CASSEGTQDQPQHF.

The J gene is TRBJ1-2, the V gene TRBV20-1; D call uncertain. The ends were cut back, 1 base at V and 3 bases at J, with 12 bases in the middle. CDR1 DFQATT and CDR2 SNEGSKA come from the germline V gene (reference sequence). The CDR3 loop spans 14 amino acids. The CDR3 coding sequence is TGCAGTGCTAGAGTGAGACACGGGGACTATGGCTACACCTTC. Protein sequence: CSARVRHGDYGYTF.

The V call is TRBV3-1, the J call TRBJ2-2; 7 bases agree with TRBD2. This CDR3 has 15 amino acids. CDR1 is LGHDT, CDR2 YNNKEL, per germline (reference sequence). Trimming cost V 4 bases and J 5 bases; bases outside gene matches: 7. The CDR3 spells CASSPGLRETGELFF. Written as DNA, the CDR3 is TGTGCCAGCAGCCCGGGACTAAGGGAGACCGGGGAGCTGTTTTTT.

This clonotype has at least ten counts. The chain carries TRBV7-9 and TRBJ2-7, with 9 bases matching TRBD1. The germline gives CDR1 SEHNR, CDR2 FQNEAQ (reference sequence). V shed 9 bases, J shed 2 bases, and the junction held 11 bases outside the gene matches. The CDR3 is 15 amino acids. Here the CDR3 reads CASSPGQGRPYEQYF. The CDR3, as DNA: TGTGCCAGTAGTCCGGGACAGGGTAGGCCCTACGAGCAGTACTTC.

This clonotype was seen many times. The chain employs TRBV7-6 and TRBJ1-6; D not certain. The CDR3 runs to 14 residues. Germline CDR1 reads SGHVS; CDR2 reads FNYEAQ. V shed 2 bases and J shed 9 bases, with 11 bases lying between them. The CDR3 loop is CASSLQQDASPLHF. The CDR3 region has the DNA TGTGCCAGCAGCTTACAGCAGGACGCTTCACCCCTCCACTTT.

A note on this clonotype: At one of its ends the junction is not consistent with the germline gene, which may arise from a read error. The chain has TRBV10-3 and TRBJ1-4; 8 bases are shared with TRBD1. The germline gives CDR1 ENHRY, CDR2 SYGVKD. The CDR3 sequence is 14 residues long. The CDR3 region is CAISPGTGDEELFF. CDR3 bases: TGTGCCATCAGTCCCGGGACAGGAGATGAAGAACTGTTTTTT.

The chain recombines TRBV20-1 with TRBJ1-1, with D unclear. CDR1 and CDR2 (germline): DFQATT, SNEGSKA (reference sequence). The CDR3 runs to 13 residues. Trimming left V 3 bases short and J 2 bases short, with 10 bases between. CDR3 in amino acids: CSASDVANTEAFF. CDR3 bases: TGCAGTGCTAGTGATGTAGCTAACACTGAAGCTTTCTTT.

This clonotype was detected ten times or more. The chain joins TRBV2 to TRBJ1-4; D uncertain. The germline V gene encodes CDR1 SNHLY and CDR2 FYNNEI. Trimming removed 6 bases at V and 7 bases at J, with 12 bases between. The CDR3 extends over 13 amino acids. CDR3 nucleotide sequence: TGTGCCAGCAGCGATAGAGGCATTGAAAAACTGTTTTTT. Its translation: CASSDRGIEKLFF.

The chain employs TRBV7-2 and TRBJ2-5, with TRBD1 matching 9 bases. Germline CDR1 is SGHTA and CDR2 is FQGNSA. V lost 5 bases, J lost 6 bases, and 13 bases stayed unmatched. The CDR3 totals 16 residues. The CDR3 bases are TGTGCCAGCAGCCAGCTACTCCGGGACAGGGCAAAGACCCAGTACTTC. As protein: CASSQLLRDRAKTQYF.

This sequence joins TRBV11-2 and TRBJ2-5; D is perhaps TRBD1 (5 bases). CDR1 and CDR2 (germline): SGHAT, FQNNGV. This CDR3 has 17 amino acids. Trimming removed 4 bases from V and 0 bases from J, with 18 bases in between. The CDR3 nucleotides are TGTGCCAGCAGCTCACCCCAGGGCCTACAGTACCAAGAGACCCAGTACTTC. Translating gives CASSSPQGLQYQETQYF. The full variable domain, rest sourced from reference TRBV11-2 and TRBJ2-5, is EAGVAQSPRYKIIEKRQSVAFWCNPISGHATLYWYQQILGQGPKLLIQFQNNGVVDDSQLPKDRFSAERLKGVDSTLKIQPAKLEDSAVYLCASSSPQGLQYQETQYFGPGTRLLVL.

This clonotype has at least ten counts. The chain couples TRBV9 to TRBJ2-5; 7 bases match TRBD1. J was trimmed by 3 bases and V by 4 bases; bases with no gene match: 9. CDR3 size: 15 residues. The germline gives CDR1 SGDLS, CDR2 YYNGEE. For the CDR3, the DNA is TGTGCCAGCAGCCCCACCGGGACAGCGAAAGAGACCCAGTACTTC. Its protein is CASSPTGTAKETQYF.

CDR3 protein: CSVEGGNSPLHF. The CDR3 region has the DNA TGCAGCGTTGAAGGGGGGAATTCACCCCTCCACTTT. This rearrangement joins TRBV29-1 to TRBJ1-6; the D gene is possibly TRBD1 (5 bases). The CDR3 runs to 12 residues. V was shortened by 1 base and J by 7 bases, with 5 bases between the two germline ends. Germline loops: CDR1 SQVTM, CDR2 ANQGSEA. The entire variable domain, with the rest obtained from reference TRBV29-1 and TRBJ1-6, is as follows: SAVISQKPSRDICQRGTSLTIQCQVDSQVTMMFWYRQQPGQSLTLIATANQGSEATYESGFVIDKFPISRPNLTFSTLTVSNMSPEDSSIYLCSVEGGNSPLHFGNGTRLTVT.

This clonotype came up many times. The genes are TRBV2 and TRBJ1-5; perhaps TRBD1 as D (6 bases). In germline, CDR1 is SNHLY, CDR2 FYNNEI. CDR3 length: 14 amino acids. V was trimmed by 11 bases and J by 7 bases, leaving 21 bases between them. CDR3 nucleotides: TGTGCCTGCCTGGACCAAGGGGGGGGACAGCCCCAGCATTTT. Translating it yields CACLDQGGGQPQHF.

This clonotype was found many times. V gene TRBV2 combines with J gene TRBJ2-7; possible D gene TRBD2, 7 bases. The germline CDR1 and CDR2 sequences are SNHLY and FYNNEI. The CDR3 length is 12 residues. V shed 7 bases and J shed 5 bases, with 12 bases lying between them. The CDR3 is CASTGGSHEQYF. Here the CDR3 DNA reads TGTGCCAGCACGGGGGGCTCGCACGAGCAGTACTTC.